This T cell receptor (beta chain) was sequenced for a study of shared clonotypes between healthy human individuals. Notes on the study in general: Non-shared clonotypes were found to have lower generation probabilities than the clonotypes that were shared by all four of the sorted-subset donors.

Remarks on this clone: Its specificity is unknown.

CDR1 and CDR2 from the germline V gene are SGHDT and YYEEEE. V shed 0 bases and J 0 bases; nucleotides not matched to a gene: 7. This CDR3 has 17 residues. Naive CD8 cells were CD45RO-negative, positively selected for CCR7, excluding terminally differentiated effector memory CD45RA+ cells. Method: immunoSEQ multiplex PCR; TCRdb's copy keeps in-frame clones and lacks some. The repertoire consists of hundreds of thousands of clones, with 95% to 96% occurring once and the leading ten covering about 0.11%. This TCR was sampled from a woman aged 25 to 45 in good health. The source material was naive CD8+ T cells sorted from blood. The chain employs TRBV5-6 and TRBJ2-3; 7 bases line up with TRBD2. CDR3: CASSLDHSGRSTDTQYF. CDR3 DNA: TGTGCCAGCAGCTTGGACCATAGCGGGCGAAGCACAGATACGCAGTATTTT.